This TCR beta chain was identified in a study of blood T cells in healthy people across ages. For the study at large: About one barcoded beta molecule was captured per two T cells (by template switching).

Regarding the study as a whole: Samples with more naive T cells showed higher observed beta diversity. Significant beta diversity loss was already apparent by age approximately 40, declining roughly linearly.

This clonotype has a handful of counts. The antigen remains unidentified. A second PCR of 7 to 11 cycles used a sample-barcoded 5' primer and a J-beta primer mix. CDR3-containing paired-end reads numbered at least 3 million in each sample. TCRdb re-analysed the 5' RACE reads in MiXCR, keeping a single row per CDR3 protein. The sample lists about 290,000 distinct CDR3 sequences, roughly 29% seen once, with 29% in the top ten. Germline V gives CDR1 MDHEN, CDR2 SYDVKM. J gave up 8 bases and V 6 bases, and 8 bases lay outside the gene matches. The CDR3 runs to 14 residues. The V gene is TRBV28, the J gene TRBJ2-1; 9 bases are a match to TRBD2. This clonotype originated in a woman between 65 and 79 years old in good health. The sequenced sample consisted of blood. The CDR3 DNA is TGTGCCAGCAGGGGAGCGGGAGGAAAAGATGAGCAGTTCTTC. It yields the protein CASRGAGGKDEQFF. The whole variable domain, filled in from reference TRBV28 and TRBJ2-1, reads DVKVTQSSRYLVKRTGEKVFLECVQDMDHENMFWYRQDPGLGLRLIYFSYDVKMKEKGDIPEGYSVSREKKERFSLILESASTNQTSMYLCASRGAGGKDEQFFGPGTRLTVL.